The next 15 T cell receptor beta chains were all read from a single sample in a study of blood T cell repertoires in COVID-19. Generated by immunoSEQ multiplex PCR, the TCRdb table keeps only in-frame clones and is missing some. The repertoire holds approximately 41,000 clones, with more than 75% as singletons. Sequenced: peripheral blood. The receptors shown here come from a human donor in a cohort sampled during active COVID-19.

This clone was seen a single time. V and J are TRBV7-3 and TRBJ2-1, with TRBD2 matching over 9 bases. The germline gives CDR1 SGHTA, CDR2 FQGTGA. V shed 2 bases, J shed 6 bases, and the junction held 5 bases outside the gene matches. CDR3 size: 15 residues. CDR3 bases: TGTGCCAGCAGCTTATTTGGACTAGCGTCCAATGAGCAGTTCTTC. This encodes CASSLFGLASNEQFF.

V is TRBV4-1 and J is TRBJ1-4, with D tentatively TRBD1 (5 bases). Germline CDR1 and CDR2: MGHRA and YSYEKL. The V end lost 4 bases, the J end lost 5 bases, and 17 bases lay between the germline ends. The CDR3 has 16 amino acids. For the CDR3, the DNA is TGCGCCAGCAGCCTCGGGACGGGGGGGAAAAATGAAAAACTGTTTTTT. Translating gives CASSLGTGGKNEKLFF.

The rearrangement joins TRBV2 to TRBJ2-3; 10 nucleotides align to TRBD2. V was clipped by 4 bases and J by 5 bases; unmatched bases: 3. The CDR3 consists of 14 residues. Germline V gene sequence: CDR1 SNHLY, CDR2 FYNNEI. The DNA of the CDR3 is TGTGCCAGCAGTGGACTAGCGGGTAGAGATACGCAGTATTTT. Translated, it gives CASSGLAGRDTQYF. Using reference TRBV2 and TRBJ2-3 for the parts outside the CDR3, the full variable domain is EPEVTQTPSHQVTQMGQEVILRCVPISNHLYFYWYRQILGQKVEFLVSFYNNEISEKSEIFDDQFSVERPDGSNFTLKIRSTKLEDSAMYFCASSGLAGRDTQYFGPGTRLTVL.

V usage is TRBV6-6 and J usage is TRBJ2-7; 7 bases line up with TRBD1. Unmatched junction bases numbered 3, after V lost 2 bases and J lost 2 bases. CDR1 is MNHNY and CDR2 is SVGAGI in the germline V gene (reference sequence). The CDR3 contains 14 residues. CDR3 in amino acids: CASSYGTAAYEQYF. CDR3 sequence (DNA): TGTGCCAGCAGTTACGGGACAGCAGCCTACGAGCAGTACTTC.

This chain links TRBV19 with TRBJ1-1; a possible D gene is TRBD1 (5 bases). Germline V CDR1 and CDR2: LNHDA, SQIVND (reference sequence). Trimming shortened V by 3 bases and J by 1 base, and 12 bases separated the two germline ends. The CDR3 totals 15 residues. The CDR3 loop reads CASSIRAGGNTEAFF. The CDR3 DNA reads as TGTGCCAGTAGTATTAGGGCCGGGGGGAACACTGAAGCTTTCTTT.

V is TRBV5-4 and J is TRBJ1-1; D possibly corresponds to TRBD1 (5 bases). This CDR3 spans 15 amino acids. V lost 2 bases, J lost 1 base, and 12 bases lay in between. Germline values: CDR1 SGHNT, CDR2 YYREEE (reference sequence). The CDR3 sequence is CASSFQGLSNTEAFF. For the CDR3, the DNA is TGTGCCAGCAGCTTTCAGGGTCTTTCGAACACTGAAGCTTTCTTT.

The rearrangement links TRBV5-1 to TRBJ1-2; TRBD1 matches at 8 bases. Germline loops: CDR1 SGHRS, CDR2 YFSETQ. CDR3 length: 14 amino acids. J gave up 3 bases and V 4 bases, and 5 bases lay outside the gene matches. The CDR3 sequence is CASSPTGEHYGYTF. As DNA, the CDR3 is TGCGCCAGCAGCCCGACAGGGGAACACTATGGCTACACCTTC.

The V and J genes are TRBV14 and TRBJ2-1, with 10 bases that match TRBD1. CDR3 length equals 13 residues. The germline V gene encodes CDR1 SGHDN and CDR2 FVKESK. V gave up 4 bases and J gave up 14 bases; unmatched junction bases: 8. CDR3 DNA sequence: TGTGCCAGCAGCCGGACAGGGGGGTTTGACAAGTTCTTC. This codes for CASSRTGGFDKFF. The full variable domain, in which reference TRBV14 and TRBJ2-1 provide the parts outside the CDR3, is EAGVTQFPSHSVIEKGQTVTLRCDPISGHDNLYWYRRVMGKEIKFLLHFVKESKQDESGMPNNRFLAERTGGTYSTLKVQPAELEDSGVYFCASSRTGGFDKFFGPGTRLTVL.

The chain recombines TRBV5-4 with TRBJ2-5; 7 nucleotides line up with TRBD1. J was trimmed by 2 bases and V by 4 bases; bases with no gene match: 5. The germline CDR1 and CDR2 sequences are SGHNT and YYREEE (reference sequence). This CDR3 has 14 amino acids. CDR3 sequence (DNA): TGTGCCAGCAGCCCGCCGGGACAGCAAGAGACCCAGTACTTC. Translating gives CASSPPGQQETQYF.

V is TRBV30 and J is TRBJ2-3, with TRBD1 identical over 7 bases. The J segment lost 0 bases and the V segment lost 4 bases, leaving 13 bases of the junction unmatched. Germline values: CDR1 GTSNPN, CDR2 SVGIG (reference sequence). CDR3 length equals 17 residues. CDR3 sequence (DNA): TGTGCCTGGATCAGACCCTTGGGACAGAGAAGCACAGATACGCAGTATTTT. Translated, it gives CAWIRPLGQRSTDTQYF. The full variable domain, completed using reference TRBV30 and TRBJ2-3, is SQTIHQWPATLVQPVGSPLSLECTVEGTSNPNLYWYRQAAGRGLQLLFYSVGIGQISSEVPQNLSASRPQDRQFILSSKKLLLSDSGFYLCAWIRPLGQRSTDTQYFGPGTRLTVL.

The rearrangement links TRBV28 to TRBJ2-3; no firm D call. The CDR3 loop spans 15 amino acids. Germline-derived CDR1 and CDR2 are MDHEN and SYDVKM. The V gene lost 2 bases and the J gene lost 4 bases, with 13 bases spanning the gap. Written as DNA, the CDR3 is TGTGCCAGCAGTTTACCTCGGAGCTCTGCAGATACGCAGTATTTT. Its translation: CASSLPRSSADTQYF.

This clone was seen a handful of times. This chain joins TRBV6-4 and TRBJ1-6; unclear D gene. Trimming cost V 3 bases and J 6 bases, with 12 bases left between them. The CDR3 runs to 15 residues. The germline gives CDR1 MRHNA, CDR2 SNTAGT. The CDR3 loop is CASSEAGNPNSPLHF. In nucleotides, the CDR3 is TGTGCCAGCAGTGAAGCCGGGAACCCTAATTCACCCCTCCACTTT.

This clone came up a few times. The genes are TRBV19 and TRBJ2-7; 8 bases align to TRBD2. There are 14 residues in the CDR3. Germline assignment: CDR1 LNHDA and CDR2 SQIVND (reference sequence). V shed 9 bases, J shed 2 bases, and the junction held 9 bases outside the gene matches. CDR3 bases: TGTGCCAGCGCAACTAGCGGTCACGCCTACGAGCAGTACTTC. It translates to CASATSGHAYEQYF.

The chain joins TRBV5-1 to TRBJ2-1; a possible D gene is TRBD2 (5 bases). The germline V gene encodes CDR1 SGHRS and CDR2 YFSETQ. This CDR3 comprises 16 residues. The V end was cut by 5 bases, the J end by 2 bases, with 17 bases between. The CDR3 region has the DNA TGCGCCAGCAGAGTTGGTGAGCGGTTAGCCTACAATGAGCAGTTCTTC. Its protein product is CASRVGERLAYNEQFF.

This chain links TRBV6-5 with TRBJ2-6, with a tentative D call TRBD1 (6 bases). Per the germline V gene, CDR1 is MNHEY and CDR2 is SVGAGI. This CDR3 is 14 amino acids long. V was shortened by 6 bases and J by 2 bases, with 8 bases between the two germline ends. The CDR3 spells CASSRTAGANVLTF. CDR3 nucleotides: TGTGCCAGCAGCCGGACAGCTGGGGCCAACGTCCTGACTTTC.